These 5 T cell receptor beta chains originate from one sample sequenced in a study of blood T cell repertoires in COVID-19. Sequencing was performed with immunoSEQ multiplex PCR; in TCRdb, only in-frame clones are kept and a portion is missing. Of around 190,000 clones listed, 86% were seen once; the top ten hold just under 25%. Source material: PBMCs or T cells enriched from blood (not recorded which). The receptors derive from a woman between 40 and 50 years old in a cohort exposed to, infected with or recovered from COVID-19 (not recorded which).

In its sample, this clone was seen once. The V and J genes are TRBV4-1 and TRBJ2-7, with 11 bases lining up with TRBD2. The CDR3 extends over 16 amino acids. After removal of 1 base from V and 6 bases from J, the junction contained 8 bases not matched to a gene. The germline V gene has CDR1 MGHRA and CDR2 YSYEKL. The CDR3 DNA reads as TGCGCCAGCAGCCAAGCTCTAGCGGGAGGCTCTAGCGAGCAGTACTTC. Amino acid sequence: CASSQALAGGSSEQYF.

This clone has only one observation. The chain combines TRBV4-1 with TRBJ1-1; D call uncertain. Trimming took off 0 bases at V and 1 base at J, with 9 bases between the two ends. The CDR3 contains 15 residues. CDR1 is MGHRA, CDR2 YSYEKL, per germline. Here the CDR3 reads CASSQERNRNTEAFF. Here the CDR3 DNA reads TGCGCCAGCAGCCAAGAACGGAACAGGAACACTGAAGCTTTCTTT.

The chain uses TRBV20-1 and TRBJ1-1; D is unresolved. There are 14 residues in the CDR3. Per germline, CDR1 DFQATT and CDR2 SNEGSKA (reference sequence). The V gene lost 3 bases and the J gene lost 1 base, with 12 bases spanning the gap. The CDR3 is CSASFPTRNTEAFF. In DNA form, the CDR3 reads TGCAGTGCTAGTTTCCCAACACGGAACACTGAAGCTTTCTTT.

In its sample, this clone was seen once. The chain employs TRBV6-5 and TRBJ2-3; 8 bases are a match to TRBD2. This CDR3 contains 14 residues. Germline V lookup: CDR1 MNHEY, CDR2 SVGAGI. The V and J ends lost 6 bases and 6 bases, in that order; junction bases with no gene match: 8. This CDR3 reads CASRGTSQPDTQYF. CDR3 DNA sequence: TGTGCCAGCAGGGGGACTAGTCAACCGGATACGCAGTATTTT.

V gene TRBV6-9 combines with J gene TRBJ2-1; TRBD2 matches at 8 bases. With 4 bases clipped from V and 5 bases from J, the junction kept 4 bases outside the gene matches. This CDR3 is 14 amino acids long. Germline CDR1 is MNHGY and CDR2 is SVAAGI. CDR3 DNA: TGTGCCAGCAGTTCTAGCGGGCTAAACAATGAGCAGTTCTTC. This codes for CASSSSGLNNEQFF.